Shown below are 32 T cell receptor beta chains from a single sample sequenced in a study of blood T cells in healthy people across ages. Together with a sample-barcoded 5' primer, a J-beta primer mix was included in a second PCR lasting roughly 6 to 12 cycles. TCRdb processed the 5' RACE reads anew with MiXCR; each CDR3 protein has one entry. The sample lists 650,000 to 1,000,000 distinct CDR3 sequences, about 36% seen once, with around 13% in the top ten. The sample comprised blood. The receptors derive from a man aged 18 to 30 in good health.

J is TRBJ2-1 and V is TRBV2; the D gene is possibly TRBD1 (5 bases). The CDR3 is made up of 15 amino acids. Trimming left V 6 bases short and J 7 bases short, with 19 bases between. Germline values: CDR1 SNHLY, CDR2 FYNNEI. The CDR3 here is CASRPQRQSVNEQFF. Written as DNA, the CDR3 is TGTGCCAGCAGACCGCAGAGACAGTCAGTAAATGAGCAGTTCTTC.

This clonotype was seen more than once but under ten times. The chain combines TRBV9 with TRBJ2-4; D is perhaps TRBD1 (5 bases). V lost 3 bases and J lost 6, with 13 bases in between. This CDR3 has 14 amino acids. The germline V gene has CDR1 SGDLS and CDR2 YYNGEE. The CDR3 reads CASSGQGRGNIQYF. In DNA form, the CDR3 reads TGTGCCAGCAGCGGGCAGGGTAGGGGAAACATTCAGTACTTC.

This clonotype was seen a few times. V usage is TRBV12-3 or TRBV12-4 and J usage is TRBJ1-1, with D unclear. The CDR3 is made up of 13 amino acids. Between the trimmed V and J ends, which lost 9 bases and 1 base, there was a span of 12 bases. The CDR3 nucleotides read TGTGCCAGTAAGAAGACTGGGAACACTGAAGCTTTCTTT. Its protein is CASKKTGNTEAFF.

This clonotype has a handful of counts. V is TRBV5-1 and J is TRBJ2-7; D is possibly TRBD1 or TRBD2 (6 bases each). The CDR3 runs to 16 residues. Per germline, CDR1 SGHRS and CDR2 YFSETQ. V gave up 0 bases and J gave up 5 bases, with 18 bases separating them. The CDR3 protein is CASSLEGGALFDEQYF. CDR3 sequence (DNA): TGCGCCAGCAGCTTGGAGGGGGGTGCTCTGTTTGACGAGCAGTACTTC. The entire variable domain, with the rest obtained from reference TRBV5-1 and TRBJ2-7, is as follows: KAGVTQTPRYLIKTRGQQVTLSCSPISGHRSVSWYQQTPGQGLQFLFEYFSETQRNKGNFPGRFSGRQFSNSRSEMNVSTLELGDSALYLCASSLEGGALFDEQYFGPGTRLTVT.

There are many counts of this clonotype. V and J are TRBV7-2 and TRBJ1-5; D not resolved. The CDR3 contains 15 residues. The ends were cut back, 1 base at V and 0 bases at J, with 7 bases in the middle. Germline CDR1 SGHTA, CDR2 FQGNSA. The CDR3 loop reads CASSLVPNSNQPQHF. CDR3 DNA: TGTGCCAGCAGCTTAGTTCCGAATAGCAATCAGCCCCAGCATTTT. The full variable domain, in which reference TRBV7-2 and TRBJ1-5 provide the parts outside the CDR3, is GAGVSQSPSNKVTEKGKDVELRCDPISGHTALYWYRQSLGQGLEFLIYFQGNSAPDKSGLPSDRFSAERTGGSVSTLTIQRTQQEDSAVYLCASSLVPNSNQPQHFGDGTRLSIL.

Only a few counts were recorded for this clonotype. This chain joins TRBV12-3 or TRBV12-4 and TRBJ2-5; D perhaps matches TRBD1 (6 bases). The CDR3 consists of 14 residues. Trimming stripped 5 bases from V and 11 bases from J, with 21 bases between. The CDR3 bases are TGTGCCAGCAGTAACAGGGTATGGTGGAATGAGCAGTACTTC. This codes for CASSNRVWWNEQYF.

The rearrangement links TRBV18 to TRBJ2-1; the D call may be TRBD1 or TRBD2 (5 bases each). The CDR3 sequence is 13 residues long. The ends were cut back, 8 bases at V and 5 bases at J, with 13 bases in the middle. CDR1 is KGHSH and CDR2 is LQKENI in the germline V gene. For the CDR3, the DNA is TGTGCCAGCGTCACCGGGACCCACAATGAGCAGTTCTTC. Translated, it gives CASVTGTHNEQFF.

The V and J genes are TRBV4-3 and TRBJ2-2; D might be TRBD2 (6 bases). This CDR3 comprises 17 residues. Trimming removed 0 bases at V and 0 bases at J, with 11 bases between. CDR1 and CDR2 (germline): LGHNA, YSLEER. CDR3 in amino acids: CASSQEPVAANTGELFF. The DNA of the CDR3 is TGCGCCAGCAGCCAAGAACCGGTAGCGGCGAACACCGGGGAGCTGTTTTTT.

The rearrangement links TRBV6-5 to TRBJ1-3; possible D gene TRBD1, 6 bases. The V end was cut by 5 bases, the J end by 2 bases, with 10 bases between. The CDR3 spans 14 residues. CDR1 MNHEY and CDR2 SVGAGI come from the germline V gene. This CDR3 reads CASSTQGTGNTIYF. CDR3 DNA: TGTGCCAGCAGTACACAGGGTACTGGAAACACCATATATTTT.

This clonotype was detected only a few times. The V call is TRBV14, the J call TRBJ2-7, with D possibly matching TRBD1 (5 bases). The CDR3 totals 14 residues. V shed 1 base and J shed 3 bases, with 10 bases lying between them. The germline gives CDR1 SGHDN, CDR2 FVKESK. CDR3 coding DNA: TGTGCCAGCAGCCAAGGCATAGGGGTCTACGAGCAGTACTTC. Protein: CASSQGIGVYEQYF.

This chain connects TRBV5-6 to TRBJ2-1; 10 bases match TRBD2. V trimming: 1 base; J trimming: 4 bases; junction bases outside the gene matches: 8. This CDR3 spans 17 amino acids. Germline V CDR1 and CDR2: SGHDT, YYEEEE. CDR3 loop: CASSLRSSGGLYNEQFF. In DNA, the CDR3 is TGTGCCAGCAGCTTGAGGTCTAGCGGGGGATTATACAATGAGCAGTTCTTC.

This chain uses TRBV7-9 with TRBJ1-2; no reliable D call. This CDR3 region has 11 residues. The germline V and J ends were trimmed by 4 bases and 7 bases, with 7 bases remaining between them. Germline values: CDR1 SEHNR, CDR2 FQNEAQ (reference sequence). The CDR3 bases are TGTGCCAGCAGCTCCCAGTGTGGCTACACCTTC. Translating gives CASSSQCGYTF.

The chain uses TRBV6-6 and TRBJ1-1; D gene uncertain. Germline CDR1 is MNHNY and CDR2 is SVGAGI (reference sequence). Trimming pared 10 bases from V and 2 bases from J, leaving 8 bases between. This CDR3 is built from 11 residues. The CDR3 coding sequence is TGTGCCACTCGGGCCAACACTGAAGCTTTCTTT. It codes for CATRANTEAFF.

This clonotype was recorded once. The V call is TRBV7-8, the J call TRBJ2-1; D unresolved. This CDR3 region has 13 residues. V lost 4 bases and J 10 bases, leaving 14 bases between the germline ends. The germline V gene has CDR1 SGHVS and CDR2 FQNEAQ. The CDR3 DNA reads TGTGCCAGCAGCTACGAGGCAGTGTACGAGCAGTTCTTC. Its protein product is CASSYEAVYEQFF. Full variable domain (remainder filled in from reference TRBV7-8 and TRBJ2-1): GAGVSQSPRYKVAKRGQDVALRCDPISGHVSLFWYQQALGQGPEFLTYFQNEAQLDKSGLPSDRFFAERPEGSVSTLKIQRTQQEDSAVYLCASSYEAVYEQFFGPGTRLTVL.

The genes are TRBV18 and TRBJ2-5; 9 bases line up with TRBD2. Germline trimming cut 2 bases from V and 3 bases from J; bases unmatched to any gene: 4. In germline, CDR1 is KGHSH, CDR2 LQKENI. The CDR3 loop spans 15 amino acids. The CDR3 nucleotides are TGTGCCAGCTCACCAGCCTTAGCGGGGGAAGAGACCCAGTACTTC. Translation: CASSPALAGEETQYF.

About this clonotype: One end of the junction fails to match germline, which may point to a read error. The V and J genes are TRBV7-8 and TRBJ2-1, with TRBD1 as a possible D gene (5 bases). The CDR3 covers 12 residues. CDR1 is SGHVS and CDR2 is FQNEAQ in the germline V gene. CDR3 protein: CASSAQGNEQVF. The CDR3 DNA is TGTGCCAGCAGCGCCCAGGGCAATGAGCAGGTCTTC.

This clonotype appeared many times. J is TRBJ2-3 and V is TRBV20-1; possible D gene TRBD2, 5 bases. The V gene's germline CDR1 is DFQATT and CDR2 SNEGSKA (reference sequence). V was shortened by 5 bases and J by 0 bases, with 6 bases between the two germline ends. The CDR3 sequence is 12 residues long. The CDR3 reads CSAEGSTDTQYF. CDR3 sequence (DNA): TGCAGTGCTGAGGGAAGCACAGATACGCAGTATTTT.

This clonotype was seen more than once but under ten times. The chain uses TRBV9 and TRBJ2-3, with TRBD2 matching 12 bases. CDR1 is SGDLS, CDR2 YYNGEE, per germline. This CDR3 is 19 amino acids long. J gave up 1 base and V 0 bases, and 9 bases lay outside the gene matches. CDR3 sequence reads: CASSVASASGGAGTDTQYF. In nucleotides, the CDR3 is TGTGCCAGCAGCGTAGCTTCGGCTAGCGGGGGGGCCGGCACAGATACGCAGTATTTT.

Only a few counts were recorded for this clonotype. The chain recombines TRBV9 with TRBJ2-7; D is unclear. V lost 0 bases and J lost 1, with 14 bases in between. Per germline, CDR1 SGDLS and CDR2 YYNGEE. CDR3 length equals 16 residues. The CDR3 loop reads CASSVAGEDSSYEQYF. CDR3 DNA sequence: TGTGCCAGCAGCGTAGCGGGTGAAGATTCTTCCTACGAGCAGTACTTC.

The chain recombines TRBV20-1 with TRBJ1-1; D may be TRBD1 (5 bases). The germline CDR1 and CDR2 sequences are DFQATT and SNEGSKA (reference sequence). V lost 0 bases, J lost 3 bases, and 14 bases lay in between. CDR3 length: 15 residues. CDR3 amino acids: CSAREPQGVDTEAFF. In DNA form, the CDR3 reads TGCAGTGCTAGAGAACCCCAGGGAGTCGACACTGAAGCTTTCTTT.

This clonotype was seen a few times. This chain joins TRBV28 and TRBJ2-3; D is undetermined. This CDR3 comprises 15 residues. CDR1 MDHEN and CDR2 SYDVKM come from the germline V gene. Trimming stripped 3 bases from V and 14 bases from J, with 24 bases between. The CDR3 nucleotides read TGTGCCAGCAGTTTGCCGACGGGCTACTACTCCCGACCGTATTTT. It encodes CASSLPTGYYSRPYF.

This chain uses TRBV4-2 with TRBJ1-5; a weak D match, TRBD1 (5 bases). V lost 0 bases and J lost 1, with 7 bases in between. From germline, CDR1 is LGHNA and CDR2 YNFKEQ. The CDR3 is 15 residues long. CDR3 in amino acids: CASSQDDRSNQPQHF. The CDR3 region has the DNA TGTGCCAGCAGCCAAGATGACAGAAGCAATCAGCCCCAGCATTTT.

This clonotype occurred many times. The chain employs TRBV12-3 or TRBV12-4 and TRBJ1-2; D may be TRBD1 (5 bases). V was clipped by 3 bases and J by 7 bases, with 9 bases between them. The CDR3 loop spans 12 amino acids. The CDR3 bases are TGTGCCAGCAGTTTGGCAGGGCTTGGCTACACCTTC. Its protein product is CASSLAGLGYTF.

V usage is TRBV15 and J usage is TRBJ2-7; D unresolved. CDR3 length: 15 residues. CDR1 is LNHNV, CDR2 YYDKDF, per germline (reference sequence). V gave up 3 bases and J gave up 3 bases, with 15 bases separating them. As DNA, the CDR3 is TGTGCCACCAGCAGTACGGTGGAACAGAACTACGAGCAGTACTTC. It codes for CATSSTVEQNYEQYF.

This clonotype was observed a handful of times. V is TRBV24-1 and J is TRBJ2-5, with 7 positions matching TRBD1. V was pared by 4 bases and J by 5 bases, with 9 bases of the junction left unmatched. CDR1 is KGHDR and CDR2 is SFDVKD in the germline V gene. This CDR3 region has 15 residues. For the CDR3, the DNA is TGTGCCACCAGTGACCCGACAGGGCGGTTCGAGACCCAGTACTTC. Protein: CATSDPTGRFETQYF.

The chain couples TRBV20-1 to TRBJ2-5; D uncertain. This CDR3 spans 15 amino acids. The germline gives CDR1 DFQATT, CDR2 SNEGSKA (reference sequence). The V end was cut by 0 bases, the J end by 11 bases, with 22 bases between. The CDR3 DNA sequence: TGCAGTGCTAGAGAAATAGTCGCCTCCTACAATGAGCAGTACTTC. Its translation is CSAREIVASYNEQYF.

This clonotype was seen at least ten times. J is TRBJ2-1 and V is TRBV12-3 or TRBV12-4, with 7 bases that match TRBD2. This CDR3 comprises 15 residues. Trimming cost V 7 bases and J 7 bases; bases outside gene matches: 13. The CDR3 DNA sequence: TGTGCCAGCACCAACTTTGGGAGGGGTGGGAATGAGCAGTTCTTC. As protein: CASTNFGRGGNEQFF.

Concerning this clonotype: An end of the junction does not agree with germline; a read error may underlie this. V is TRBV6-5 and J is TRBJ2-7; D remains ambiguous. Per germline, CDR1 MNHEY and CDR2 SVGAGI. The CDR3 length is 14 residues. CDR3 protein: CATEVGLPSDEQYF. CDR3 coding DNA: TGTGCCACCGAGGTCGGTTTACCCTCCGACGAGCAGTACTTC.

The rearrangement links TRBV7-2 to TRBJ2-1; possibly TRBD2 for D (6 bases). The J call is doubtful: the DNA matches TRBJ2-7 better. This CDR3 spans 15 amino acids. Germline CDR1 and CDR2: SGHTA and FQGNSA. The CDR3 DNA is TGTGCCAGCAGCTTAGGGCGGGGAACTTACAATGAGCAGTACTTC. It yields the protein CASSLGRGTYNEQYF.

On this clonotype itself: One base away lies a much larger clone, so this may be a sequencing read error. The chain carries TRBV3-1 and TRBJ2-4; 13 positions agree with TRBD2. V trimming: 8 bases; J trimming: 9 bases; junction bases outside the gene matches: 7. CDR3 length: 14 residues. CDR1 and CDR2 from the germline V gene are LGHDT and YNNKEL (reference sequence). In DNA form, the CDR3 reads TGTGCCAGCTGGGGGACTAGCGGGGTCGGCATTCAGTACTTC. Translated: CASWGTSGVGIQYF.

This clonotype came up a few times. V and J are TRBV15 and TRBJ1-6; tentatively, D is TRBD1 (5 bases). Looked up from germline, CDR1 is LNHNV and CDR2 is YYDKDF (reference sequence). The CDR3 runs 13 residues. The V end was cut by 0 bases, the J end by 8 bases, with 5 bases between. The CDR3 DNA sequence: TGTGCCACCAGCAGAGACAGGGATTCACCCCTCCACTTT. This translates into CATSRDRDSPLHF.

The J gene is TRBJ1-2, the V gene TRBV29-1; the D is unclear. V gave up 5 bases and J gave up 1 base, with 17 bases separating them. This CDR3 comprises 15 residues. CDR1 SQVTM and CDR2 ANQGSEA come from the germline V gene. This CDR3 reads CSVPTPSEGNYGYTF. DNA of the CDR3: TGCAGCGTTCCGACTCCCTCCGAGGGTAACTATGGCTACACCTTC.